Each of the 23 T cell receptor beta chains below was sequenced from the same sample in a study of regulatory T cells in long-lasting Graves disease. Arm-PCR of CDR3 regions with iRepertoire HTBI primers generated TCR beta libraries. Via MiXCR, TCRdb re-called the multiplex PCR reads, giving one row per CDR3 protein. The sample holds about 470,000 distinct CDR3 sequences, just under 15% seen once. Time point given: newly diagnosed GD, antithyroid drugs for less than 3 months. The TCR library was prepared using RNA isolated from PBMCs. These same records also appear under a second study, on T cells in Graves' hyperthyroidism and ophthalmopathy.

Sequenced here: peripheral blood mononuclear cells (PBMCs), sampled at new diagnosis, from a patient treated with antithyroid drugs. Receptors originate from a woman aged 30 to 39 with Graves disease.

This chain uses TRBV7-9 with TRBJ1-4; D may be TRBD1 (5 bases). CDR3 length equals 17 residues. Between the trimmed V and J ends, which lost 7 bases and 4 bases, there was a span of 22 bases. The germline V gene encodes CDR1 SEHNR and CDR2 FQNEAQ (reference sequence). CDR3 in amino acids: CASTSGPVWSGNEKLFF. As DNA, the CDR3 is TGTGCCAGCACCTCGGGACCGGTGTGGTCGGGTAATGAAAAACTGTTTTTT.

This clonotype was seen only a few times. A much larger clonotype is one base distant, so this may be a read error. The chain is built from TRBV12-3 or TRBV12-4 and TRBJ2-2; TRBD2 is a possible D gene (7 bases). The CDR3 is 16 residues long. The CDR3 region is CASGLRGGGGTGELFF. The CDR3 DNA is TGTGCCAGCGGTTTGCGAGGAGGGGGGGGGACCGGGGAGCTGTTTTTT.

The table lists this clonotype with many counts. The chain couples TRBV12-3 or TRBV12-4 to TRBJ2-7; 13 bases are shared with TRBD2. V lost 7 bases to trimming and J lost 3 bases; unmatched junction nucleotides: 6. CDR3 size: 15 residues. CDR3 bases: TGTGCCAGCACACTAGCGGGAGGGCCGTACTACGAGCAGTACTTC. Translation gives CASTLAGGPYYEQYF.

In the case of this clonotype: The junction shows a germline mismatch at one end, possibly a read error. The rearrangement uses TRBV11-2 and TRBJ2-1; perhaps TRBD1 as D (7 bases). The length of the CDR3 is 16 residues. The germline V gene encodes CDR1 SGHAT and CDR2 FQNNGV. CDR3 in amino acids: CASSRVNRGRGDEQFF. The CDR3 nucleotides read TGCGCCAGCAGCCGGGTTAACAGGGGAAGGGGGGATGAGCAGTTCTTC.

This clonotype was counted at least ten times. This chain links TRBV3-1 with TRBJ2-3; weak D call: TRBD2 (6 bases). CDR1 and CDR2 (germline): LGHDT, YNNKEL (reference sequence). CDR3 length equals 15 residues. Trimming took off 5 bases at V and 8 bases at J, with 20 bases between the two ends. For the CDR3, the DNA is TGTGCCAGCAGCTACCGGGACTCCCTAAGTGGTACGCAGTATTTT. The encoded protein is CASSYRDSLSGTQYF.

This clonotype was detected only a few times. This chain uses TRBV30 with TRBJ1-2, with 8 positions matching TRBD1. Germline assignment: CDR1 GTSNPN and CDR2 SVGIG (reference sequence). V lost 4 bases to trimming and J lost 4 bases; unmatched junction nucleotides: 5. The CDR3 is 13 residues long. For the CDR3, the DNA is TGTGCCTGGAATTCGGGGACAGGCTATGGCTACACCTTC. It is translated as CAWNSGTGYGYTF.

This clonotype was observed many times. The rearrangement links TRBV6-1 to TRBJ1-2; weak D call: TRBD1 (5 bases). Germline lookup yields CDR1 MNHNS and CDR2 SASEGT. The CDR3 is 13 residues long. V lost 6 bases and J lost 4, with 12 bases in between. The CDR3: CASSPPGAYGYTF. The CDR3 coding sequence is TGTGCCAGCAGCCCCCCTGGGGCCTATGGCTACACCTTC.

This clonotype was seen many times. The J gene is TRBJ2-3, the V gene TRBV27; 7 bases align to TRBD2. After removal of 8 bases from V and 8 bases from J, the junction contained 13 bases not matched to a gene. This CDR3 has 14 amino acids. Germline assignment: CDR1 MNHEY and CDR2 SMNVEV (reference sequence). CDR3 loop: CASAGVLDAFTQYF. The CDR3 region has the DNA TGTGCCAGCGCGGGGGTCCTAGACGCATTTACGCAGTATTTT.

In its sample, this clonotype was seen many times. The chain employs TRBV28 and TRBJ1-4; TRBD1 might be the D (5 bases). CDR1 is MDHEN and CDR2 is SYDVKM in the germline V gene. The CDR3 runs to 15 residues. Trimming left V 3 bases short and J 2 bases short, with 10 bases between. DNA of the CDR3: TGTGCCAGCAGTTTGGCAGGGAAGACTAATGAAAAACTGTTTTTT. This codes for CASSLAGKTNEKLFF.

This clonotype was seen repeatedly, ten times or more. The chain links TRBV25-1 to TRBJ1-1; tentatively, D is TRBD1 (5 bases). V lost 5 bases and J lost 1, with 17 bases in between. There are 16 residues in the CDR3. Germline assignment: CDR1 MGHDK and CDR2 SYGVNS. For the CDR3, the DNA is TGTGCCAGCAGTCACCCCTGGGGGGGTTCGAACACTGAAGCTTTCTTT. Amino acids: CASSHPWGGSNTEAFF.

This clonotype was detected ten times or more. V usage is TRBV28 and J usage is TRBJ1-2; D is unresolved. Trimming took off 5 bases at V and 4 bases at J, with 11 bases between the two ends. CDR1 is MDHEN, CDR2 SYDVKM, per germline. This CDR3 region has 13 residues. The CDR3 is CASSPAVRYGYTF. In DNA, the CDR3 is TGTGCCAGCAGTCCAGCCGTCCGCTATGGCTACACCTTC.

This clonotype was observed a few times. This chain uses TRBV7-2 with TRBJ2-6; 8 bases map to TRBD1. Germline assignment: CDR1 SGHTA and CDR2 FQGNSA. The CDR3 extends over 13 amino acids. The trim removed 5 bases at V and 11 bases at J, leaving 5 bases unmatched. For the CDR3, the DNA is TGTGCCAGCAGCATTGACAGGGGATACGTCCTGACTTTC. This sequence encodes CASSIDRGYVLTF. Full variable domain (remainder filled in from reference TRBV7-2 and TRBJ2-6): GAGVSQSPSNKVTEKGKDVELRCDPISGHTALYWYRQSLGQGLEFLIYFQGNSAPDKSGLPSDRFSAERTGGSVSTLTIQRTQQEDSAVYLCASSIDRGYVLTFGAGSRLTVL.

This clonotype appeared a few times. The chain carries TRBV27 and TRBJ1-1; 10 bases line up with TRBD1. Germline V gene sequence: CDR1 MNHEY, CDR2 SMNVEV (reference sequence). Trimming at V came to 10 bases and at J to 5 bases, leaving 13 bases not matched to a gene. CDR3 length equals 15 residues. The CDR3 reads CANRALDRGRTEAFF. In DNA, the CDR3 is TGTGCCAACAGAGCCCTTGACAGGGGGCGGACTGAAGCTTTCTTT.

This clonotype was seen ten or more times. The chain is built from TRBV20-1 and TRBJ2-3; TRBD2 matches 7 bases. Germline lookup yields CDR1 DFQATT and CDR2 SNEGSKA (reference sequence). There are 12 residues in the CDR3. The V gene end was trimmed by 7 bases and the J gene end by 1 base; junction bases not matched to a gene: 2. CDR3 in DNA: TGCAGTGGACGGGAGGGCACAGATACGCAGTATTTT. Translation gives CSGREGTDTQYF.

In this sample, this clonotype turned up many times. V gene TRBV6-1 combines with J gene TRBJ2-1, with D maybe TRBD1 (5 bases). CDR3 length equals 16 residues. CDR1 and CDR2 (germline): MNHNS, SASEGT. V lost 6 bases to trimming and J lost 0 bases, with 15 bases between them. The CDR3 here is CASSPPRGGSYNEQFF. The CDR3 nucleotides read TGTGCCAGCAGCCCCCCTAGGGGCGGCTCCTACAATGAGCAGTTCTTC.

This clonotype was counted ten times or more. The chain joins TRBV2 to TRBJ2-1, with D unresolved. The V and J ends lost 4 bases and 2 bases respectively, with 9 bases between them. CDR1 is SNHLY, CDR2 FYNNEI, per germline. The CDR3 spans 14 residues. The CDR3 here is CASSGGRAYNEQFF. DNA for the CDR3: TGTGCCAGCAGTGGGGGTAGGGCCTACAATGAGCAGTTCTTC. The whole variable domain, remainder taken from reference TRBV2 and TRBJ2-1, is EPEVTQTPSHQVTQMGQEVILRCVPISNHLYFYWYRQILGQKVEFLVSFYNNEISEKSEIFDDQFSVERPDGSNFTLKIRSTKLEDSAMYFCASSGGRAYNEQFFGPGTRLTVL.

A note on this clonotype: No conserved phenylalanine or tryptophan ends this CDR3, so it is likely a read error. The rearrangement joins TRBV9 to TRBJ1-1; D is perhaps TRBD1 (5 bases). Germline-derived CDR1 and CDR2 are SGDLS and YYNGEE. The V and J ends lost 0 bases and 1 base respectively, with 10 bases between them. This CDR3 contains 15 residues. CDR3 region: CASSVDGASNTEAFS. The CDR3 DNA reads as TGTGCCAGCAGCGTAGATGGGGCTTCGAACACTGAAGCTTTCTCT.

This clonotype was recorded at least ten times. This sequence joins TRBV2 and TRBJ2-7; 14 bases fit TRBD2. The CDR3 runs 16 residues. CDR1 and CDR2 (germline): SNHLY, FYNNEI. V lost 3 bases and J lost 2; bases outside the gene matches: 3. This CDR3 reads CASSETSGRGTYEQYF. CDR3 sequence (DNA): TGTGCCAGCAGTGAGACTAGCGGGAGGGGGACCTACGAGCAGTACTTC.

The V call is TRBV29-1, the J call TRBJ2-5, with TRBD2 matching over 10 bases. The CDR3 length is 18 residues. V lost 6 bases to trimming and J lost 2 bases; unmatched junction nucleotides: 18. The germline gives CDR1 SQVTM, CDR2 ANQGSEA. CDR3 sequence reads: CSVGGLAGEKVAQETQYF. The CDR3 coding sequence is TGCAGCGTGGGGGGGCTAGCGGGAGAGAAGGTGGCTCAAGAGACCCAGTACTTC.

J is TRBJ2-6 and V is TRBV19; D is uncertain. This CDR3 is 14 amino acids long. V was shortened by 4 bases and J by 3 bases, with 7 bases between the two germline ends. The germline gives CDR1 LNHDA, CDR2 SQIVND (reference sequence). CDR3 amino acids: CASSSLGGANVLTF. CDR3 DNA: TGTGCCAGTAGTAGTCTGGGTGGGGCCAACGTCCTGACTTTC.

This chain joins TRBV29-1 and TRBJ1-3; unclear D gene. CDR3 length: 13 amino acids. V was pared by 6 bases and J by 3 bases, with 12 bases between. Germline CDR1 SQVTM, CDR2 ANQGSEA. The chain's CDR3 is CSVVSTSGNTIYF. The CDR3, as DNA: TGCAGCGTGGTTTCCACCAGTGGAAACACCATATATTTT.

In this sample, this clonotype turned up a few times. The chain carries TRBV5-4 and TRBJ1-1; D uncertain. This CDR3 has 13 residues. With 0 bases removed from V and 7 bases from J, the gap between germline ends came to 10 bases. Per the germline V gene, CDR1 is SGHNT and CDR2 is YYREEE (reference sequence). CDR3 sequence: CASSLAEGFEAFF. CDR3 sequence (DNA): TGTGCCAGCAGCTTGGCCGAGGGTTTTGAAGCTTTCTTT.

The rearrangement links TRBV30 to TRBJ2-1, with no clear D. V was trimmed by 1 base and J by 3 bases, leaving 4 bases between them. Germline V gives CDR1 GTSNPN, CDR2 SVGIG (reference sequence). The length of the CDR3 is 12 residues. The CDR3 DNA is TGTGCCTGGAGTGGGGACTACAATGAGCAGTTCTTC. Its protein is CAWSGDYNEQFF.